These T cell receptor beta chains were read from a single sample in a study of immune evolution from preneoplasia to lung adenocarcinoma. Using immunoSEQ multiplex PCR, the repertoire was profiled, and TCRdb retains in-frame clones only, with some absent. The sample lists over 12,000 clones, approximately 80% occurring once. Sample: FFPE minimally invasive lung adenocarcinoma tissue. The receptors here all came from a person aged 70 to 85 with lung adenocarcinoma. The CDR3 runs from the conserved cysteine through the conserved F or W. Each record gives: CDR3 DNA, CDR3 protein, V gene, D gene, J gene, clone size. The D gene is left open where the match is weak. Not every row has a clone size; where given, it reads once, few, many or a size class.

TGCGCCAGCAGTGCACAGGGGAATGAAAAACTGTTTTTT	CASSAQGNEKLFF	TRBV10-2	TRBD1	TRBJ1-4	once
TGTGCCAGCAGTGAAGGGCTTGCTGGAAACACCATATATTTT	CASSEGLAGNTIYF	TRBV2	-	TRBJ1-3	few
TGTGCCAGCAGTTTGCTAGGGGCGGCCTACGAGCAGTACTTC	CASSLLGAAYEQYF	TRBV28	-	TRBJ2-7	-
TGTGCCAGCAGATGGAGTGGGGCCAACAAAGGTAGCACTGAAGCTTTCTTT	CASRWSGANKGSTEAFF	TRBV2	-	TRBJ1-1	once
TGTGCCAGCAGTGACGGGGGAACTGGTTACAATGAGCAGTTCTTC	CASSDGGTGYNEQFF	TRBV2	-	TRBJ2-1	once
TGCGCCAGCAGTCGGACGGGACTGGACACTGAAGCTTTCTTT	CASSRTGLDTEAFF	TRBV10-2	-	TRBJ1-1	-
TGTGCCAGCAGCCACCCCCGGGACTCCCACTCCTACGAGCAGTACTTC	CASSHPRDSHSYEQYF	TRBV14	-	TRBJ2-7	once
TGTGCCAGCAGCCGGACAGGGGGAAACACCATATATTTT	CASSRTGGNTIYF	TRBV7-2	TRBD1	TRBJ1-3	-
TGTGCCAGCAGCTTGGGACAGGGGAACTATGGCTACACCTTC	CASSLGQGNYGYTF	TRBV5-6	TRBD1	TRBJ1-2	-
TGTGCCAGTAGTATACAGGGGGCCCCCAACGAGCAGTACTTC	CASSIQGAPNEQYF	TRBV19	TRBD1	TRBJ2-7	-
TGTGCCAGCAGTTCCCAGAACTATGGCTACACCTTC	CASSSQNYGYTF	TRBV6-5	-	TRBJ1-2	-
TGTGCCAGCAGCCGCCTCCGGGACAGCCCGGACTTC	CASSRLRDSPDF	TRBV7-9	TRBD1	TRBJ2-7	-
TGCGCCAGCAGCCCGGGACAGGATACCTACGAGCAGTACTTC	CASSPGQDTYEQYF	TRBV5-1	TRBD1	TRBJ2-7	-
TGTGCCAGCAGCTTAGACTCAGGGGGCCGTTCACCCCTCCACTTT	CASSLDSGGRSPLHF	TRBV7-3	TRBD1	TRBJ1-6	-
TGCGCCAGCAGCTTGGAGCGGGGAAAAAGTACAGATACGCAGTATTTT	CASSLERGKSTDTQYF	TRBV5-1	TRBD2	TRBJ2-3	once
TGTGCCAGTAGTCCCTCCGGGACAGGGGGGAACGAGCAGTACTTC	CASSPSGTGGNEQYF	TRBV19	TRBD1	TRBJ2-7	-
TGTGCCAGCAGCGGACAGGCGGATCAGCCCCAGCATTTT	CASSGQADQPQHF	TRBV11-2	TRBD1	TRBJ1-5	-
TGTGCCAGCAGTGCCAGAGATTTGCCCGAAAAACTGTTTTTT	CASSARDLPEKLFF	TRBV25-1	-	TRBJ1-4	-
TGTGCCAGCAGCCGGGACAGGGTATCAACTGAAGCTTTCTTT	CASSRDRVSTEAFF	TRBV7-3	TRBD1	TRBJ1-1	-
TGTGCCAGCAGGCCCCGGGAGGGACTTAACACTGAAGCTTTCTTT	CASRPREGLNTEAFF	TRBV7-6	-	TRBJ1-1	-
TGTGCCAGCACCCAATTGGGACGGTACGAGCAGTACTTC	CASTQLGRYEQYF	TRBV2	-	TRBJ2-7	-
TGCGCCAGCAGCGGCGTCGGGAGATATGGCTACACCTTC	CASSGVGRYGYTF	TRBV4-1	-	TRBJ1-2	-
TGTGCCAGCTCCCCCCTCGGCCCGGGGGTTAGTGAAAAACTGTTTTTT	CASSPLGPGVSEKLFF	TRBV18	-	TRBJ1-4	-
TGTGCCAGCAGCTTGGTCGGCTGGGGGGGCGGTAGCACAGATACGCAGTATTTT	CASSLVGWGGGSTDTQYF	TRBV5-6	-	TRBJ2-3	-
TGTGCCAGCAGGAGACAGGGAAGGAGCACAGATACGCAGTATTTT	CASRRQGRSTDTQYF	TRBV6-6	TRBD1	TRBJ2-3	-
TGTGCCAGTAGTATGTCCAGGGGGGGAGAGACCCAGTACTTC	CASSMSRGGETQYF	TRBV19	-	TRBJ2-5	once
TGTGCCAGTAGTACCTTAGCTAATCAAGAGACCCAGTACTTC	CASSTLANQETQYF	TRBV19	-	TRBJ2-5	-
TGTGCCAGCTCACCACTTACGGTCGGATACAATGAGCAGTTCTTC	CASSPLTVGYNEQFF	TRBV18	-	TRBJ2-1	-
TGCGCCAGCAGCCCCCGGGACACACCGGGAAGCAATCAGCCCCAGCATTTT	CASSPRDTPGSNQPQHF	TRBV4-1	-	TRBJ1-5	-
TGTGCCAGCAGTTTCGCGGGGGCTAACTACGAGCAGTACTTC	CASSFAGANYEQYF	TRBV27	-	TRBJ2-7	-
TGTGCCAGCAGTGAGACCTCCTACGAGCAGTACTTC	CASSETSYEQYF	TRBV6-6	-	TRBJ2-7	once
TGTGCCAGCAGGTCGGACATTGCCGGCACCATATATTTT	CASRSDIAGTIYF	TRBV28	-	TRBJ1-3	-